Each of the 23 T cell receptor beta chains below was sequenced from the same sample in a study of shared clonotypes between healthy human individuals (dated by TCRdb to about 2020). Libraries were built with the immunoSEQ multiplex PCR assay. Not all clones reach the TCRdb copy of this immuneACCESS table, which keeps in-frame sequences only. Checked studies attribute under half of the gap to unresolved V genes and leave the rest unexplained. Across this sample there are about 1 million clones, with around 74% seen only once. Of the sample, approximately 1.5% is held by the ten largest clones. The sample taken for sequencing was memory CD4+ T cells sorted from blood. The cell subset or site label on this specimen signifies: CD45RA-negative fraction. These receptors all come from a man aged 18 to 30 in good health.

This sequence joins TRBV4-2 and TRBJ1-1, with 12 bases identical to TRBD1. Losses at the gene ends were 4 bases for V and 6 bases for J; bases not matched to a gene: 6. The V gene's germline CDR1 is LGHNA and CDR2 YNFKEQ. The CDR3 totals 15 residues. CDR3 in DNA: TGTGCCAGCAGCCCGAGGGGACAGGGGGCCGCTGAAGCTTTCTTT. It translates to CASSPRGQGAAEAFF.

The J gene is TRBJ2-7, the V gene TRBV5-1; a weak D match, TRBD2 (6 bases). The CDR3 has 13 amino acids. V dropped 4 bases and J dropped 11 bases, with 19 bases sitting between them. CDR1 SGHRS and CDR2 YFSETQ come from the germline V gene. The CDR3 DNA sequence: TGCGCCAGCAGCAGAACCGTTGGTGGAGGGGAGTACTTC. Translating it yields CASSRTVGGGEYF.

As concerns this clone: Other DNA sequences in this sample translate to the same CDR3. The chain has TRBV7-9 and TRBJ1-1; 8 bases map to TRBD1. There are 14 residues in the CDR3. The V and J ends lost 5 bases and 1 base, in that order; junction bases with no gene match: 3. Germline V CDR1 and CDR2: SEHNR, FQNEAQ (reference sequence). The DNA for the CDR3 is TGTGCCAGCAGCCTGACAGGGGCGAACACTGAAGCTTTCTTT. Translated, it gives CASSLTGANTEAFF.

The chain carries TRBV7-2 and TRBJ2-1; the match to TRBD2 covers 8 bases. V shed 1 base, J shed 7 bases, and the junction held 6 bases outside the gene matches. The CDR3 extends over 15 amino acids. Germline V gives CDR1 SGHTA, CDR2 FQGNSA. CDR3 nucleotides: TGTGCCAGCAGCTTAGGAGCGGGAGTGAATAATGAGCAGTTCTTC. This gives the protein CASSLGAGVNNEQFF.

The chain recombines TRBV4-2 with TRBJ2-1; D not certain. V lost 3 bases to trimming and J lost 0 bases, with 9 bases between them. The CDR3 sequence is 15 residues long. From germline, CDR1 is LGHNA and CDR2 YNFKEQ. The CDR3 here is CASSQSSSSYNEQFF. The CDR3 nucleotides are TGTGCCAGCAGCCAGAGCTCGAGCTCCTACAATGAGCAGTTCTTC.

The chain carries TRBV5-6 and TRBJ1-1, with D perhaps matching TRBD1 (5 bases). This CDR3 contains 14 residues. Trimming shortened V by 0 bases and J by 8 bases, and 14 bases separated the two germline ends. Germline loops: CDR1 SGHDT, CDR2 YYEEEE. For the CDR3, the DNA is TGTGCCAGCAGCTTGGATTCCGGGACCCTCGAAGCTTTCTTT. Translating gives CASSLDSGTLEAFF. Using reference TRBV5-6 and TRBJ1-1 for the parts outside the CDR3, the full variable domain is DAGVTQSPTHLIKTRGQQVTLRCSPKSGHDTVSWYQQALGQGPQFIFQYYEEEERQRGNFPDRFSGHQFPNYSSELNVNALLLGDSALYLCASSLDSGTLEAFFGQGTRLTVV.

This clone was seen once. The chain is built from TRBV6-1 and TRBJ2-7; the match to TRBD2 covers 10 bases. CDR3 length: 13 residues. The V and J ends lost 6 bases and 6 bases, in that order; junction bases with no gene match: 5. In germline, CDR1 is MNHNS, CDR2 SASEGT. The CDR3 is CASSSSGRPEQYF. CDR3 nucleotide sequence: TGTGCCAGCAGCAGTAGCGGGAGGCCCGAGCAGTACTTC.

As to this clone: The same CDR3 also results from other DNA sequences found in this sample. V is TRBV6-1 and J is TRBJ1-4; no clear D. With 1 base removed from V and 0 bases from J, the gap between germline ends came to 6 bases. This CDR3 is 15 amino acids long. Looked up from germline, CDR1 is MNHNS and CDR2 is SASEGT. The CDR3 coding sequence is TGTGCCAGCAGTGAAGGGTCAGCAACTAATGAAAAACTGTTTTTT. This encodes CASSEGSATNEKLFF.

The chain uses TRBV2 and TRBJ2-7; 7 nucleotides match TRBD1. Germline V gives CDR1 SNHLY, CDR2 FYNNEI. With V trimmed by 4 bases and J by 4 bases, 4 bases remained unmatched. The CDR3 sequence is 13 residues long. The CDR3 region is CASSGVQGYEQYF. CDR3 nucleotides: TGTGCCAGCAGTGGAGTACAGGGGTACGAGCAGTACTTC.

This CDR3 reads CASTHIDTQYF. In DNA form, the CDR3 reads TGTGCCAGCACCCATATTGATACGCAGTATTTT. The chain combines TRBV5-6 with TRBJ2-3; no reliable D call. CDR1 SGHDT and CDR2 YYEEEE come from the germline V gene. This CDR3 is built from 11 residues. V was pared by 6 bases and J by 6 bases, with 8 bases between.

V gene TRBV6-6 combines with J gene TRBJ2-7; D gene uncertain. Between the trimmed V and J ends, which lost 4 bases and 5 bases, there was a span of 12 bases. The CDR3 spans 13 residues. Germline assignment: CDR1 MNHNY and CDR2 SVGAGI (reference sequence). The CDR3, as DNA: TGTGCCAGCAGTTTCCCCGCGAGTGACGAGCAGTACTTC. Protein product: CASSFPASDEQYF.

Note on this clone: Distinct nucleotide sequences in the sample also encode this CDR3. V gene TRBV11-2 combines with J gene TRBJ2-5; D tentatively fits TRBD1 or TRBD2 (5 bases each). Germline CDR1 reads SGHAT; CDR2 reads FQNNGV. V lost 2 bases and J lost 5, with 6 bases in between. The CDR3 has 12 amino acids. This CDR3 is CASSLWGETQYF. The CDR3 DNA follows: TGTGCCAGCAGCTTATGGGGGGAGACCCAGTACTTC. The variable domain in full, with the rest retrieved from reference TRBV11-2 and TRBJ2-5, is EAGVAQSPRYKIIEKRQSVAFWCNPISGHATLYWYQQILGQGPKLLIQFQNNGVVDDSQLPKDRFSAERLKGVDSTLKIQPAKLEDSAVYLCASSLWGETQYFGPGTRLLVL.

V usage is TRBV6-5 and J usage is TRBJ1-1; D remains unclear. The CDR3 extends over 14 amino acids. Germline V CDR1 and CDR2: MNHEY, SVGAGI. V was trimmed by 2 bases and J by 1 base, leaving 8 bases between them. The CDR3 here is CASSYGQRNTEAFF. CDR3 in DNA: TGTGCCAGCAGTTACGGCCAGCGGAACACTGAAGCTTTCTTT.

This clone was seen a handful of times. V is TRBV7-9 and J is TRBJ2-1, with D unclear. Germline V CDR1 and CDR2: SEHNR, FQNEAQ (reference sequence). The V gene lost 1 base and the J gene lost 12 bases, with 10 bases spanning the gap. The CDR3 contains 12 residues. Here the CDR3 reads CASSLGQSGQFF. In DNA, the CDR3 is TGTGCCAGCAGCTTAGGCCAAAGTGGGCAGTTCTTC.

The genes are TRBV2 and TRBJ2-3, with D perhaps matching TRBD1 (5 bases). This CDR3 spans 14 amino acids. V was cut by 3 bases and J by 0 bases, with 7 bases left in between. Germline CDR1 SNHLY, CDR2 FYNNEI. The CDR3 spells CASSDRASTDTQYF. The CDR3 coding sequence is TGTGCCAGCAGTGACAGGGCTAGCACAGATACGCAGTATTTT. Drawing the rest from reference TRBV2 and TRBJ2-3, the complete variable domain is EPEVTQTPSHQVTQMGQEVILRCVPISNHLYFYWYRQILGQKVEFLVSFYNNEISEKSEIFDDQFSVERPDGSNFTLKIRSTKLEDSAMYFCASSDRASTDTQYFGPGTRLTVL.

This clone showed up just once. J is TRBJ1-1 and V is TRBV15, with D possibly being TRBD1 (6 bases). The CDR3 consists of 14 residues. Trimming took off 0 bases at V and 3 bases at J, with 8 bases between the two ends. Germline V CDR1 and CDR2: LNHNV, YYDKDF (reference sequence). The CDR3 here is CATSRDRQDTEAFF. In DNA form, the CDR3 reads TGTGCCACCAGCAGAGATCGACAGGACACTGAAGCTTTCTTT.

This clone was picked up a small number of times. Other DNA sequences of this sample code for an identical CDR3. J is TRBJ2-7 and V is TRBV2; no reliable D call. Germline CDR1 reads SNHLY; CDR2 reads FYNNEI. CDR3 length: 10 amino acids. Trimming removed 6 bases at V and 1 base at J, with 1 base between. The CDR3 DNA reads TGTGCCAGCAGATCCTACGAGCAGTACTTC. Protein sequence: CASRSYEQYF.

Concerning this clone itself: The sample holds other DNA sequences that translate to the same CDR3. This chain joins TRBV18 and TRBJ2-7; no firm D call. Germline-derived CDR1 and CDR2 are KGHSH and LQKENI. V lost 3 bases, J lost 1 base, and 4 bases lay in between. This CDR3 region has 12 residues. The CDR3 is CASSPQSYEQYF. The CDR3 bases are TGTGCCAGCTCACCCCAATCCTACGAGCAGTACTTC.

The V gene is TRBV5-1, the J gene TRBJ2-5, with D possibly being TRBD1 (8 bases). Trimming took 9 bases from V and 2 from J, leaving 20 bases between them. This CDR3 is built from 15 residues. Germline CDR1 SGHRS, CDR2 YFSETQ. CDR3 protein: CAIFGGNRGQETQYF. Written as DNA, the CDR3 is TGCGCCATCTTCGGGGGGAACAGGGGGCAAGAGACCCAGTACTTC.

This clone appeared once. The gene calls are TRBV7-8 and TRBJ2-1; 12 bases fit TRBD1. Germline V gene data show CDR1 as SGHVS and CDR2 as FQNEAQ. The CDR3 length is 16 residues. With 6 bases clipped from V and 7 bases from J, the junction kept 10 bases outside the gene matches. DNA of the CDR3: TGTGCCAGCAGTCGCTCGGGACAGGGGGCGCGAAATGAGCAGTTCTTC. This gives the protein CASSRSGQGARNEQFF.

About this clone itself: The same CDR3 is also encoded by other DNA sequences in this sample. In DNA, the CDR3 is TGTGCCAGTAGTATAGTTTCAAACAATCAGCCCCAGCATTTT. It translates to CASSIVSNNQPQHF. The chain links TRBV19 to TRBJ1-5, with no clear D. The germline V gene encodes CDR1 LNHDA and CDR2 SQIVND (reference sequence). The germline V and J ends were trimmed by 1 base and 3 bases, with 7 bases remaining between them. This CDR3 spans 14 amino acids.

This clone appeared a few times. The J gene is TRBJ1-5, the V gene TRBV19, with D possibly being TRBD1 (5 bases). CDR3 length equals 14 residues. CDR1 and CDR2 (germline): LNHDA, SQIVND (reference sequence). V was cut by 5 bases and J by 3 bases, with 11 bases left in between. CDR3: CASSLGQTNQPQHF. The CDR3 region has the DNA TGTGCCAGTAGTTTGGGGCAGACCAATCAGCCCCAGCATTTT.

The chain combines TRBV2 with TRBJ2-2; the D is unclear. The V and J ends lost 8 bases and 6 bases respectively, with 13 bases between them. This CDR3 has 13 amino acids. Looked up from germline, CDR1 is SNHLY and CDR2 is FYNNEI. CDR3 coding DNA: TGTGCCAGCCACGTCGGAGCACCCGGGGAGCTGTTTTTT. Its translation is CASHVGAPGELFF.